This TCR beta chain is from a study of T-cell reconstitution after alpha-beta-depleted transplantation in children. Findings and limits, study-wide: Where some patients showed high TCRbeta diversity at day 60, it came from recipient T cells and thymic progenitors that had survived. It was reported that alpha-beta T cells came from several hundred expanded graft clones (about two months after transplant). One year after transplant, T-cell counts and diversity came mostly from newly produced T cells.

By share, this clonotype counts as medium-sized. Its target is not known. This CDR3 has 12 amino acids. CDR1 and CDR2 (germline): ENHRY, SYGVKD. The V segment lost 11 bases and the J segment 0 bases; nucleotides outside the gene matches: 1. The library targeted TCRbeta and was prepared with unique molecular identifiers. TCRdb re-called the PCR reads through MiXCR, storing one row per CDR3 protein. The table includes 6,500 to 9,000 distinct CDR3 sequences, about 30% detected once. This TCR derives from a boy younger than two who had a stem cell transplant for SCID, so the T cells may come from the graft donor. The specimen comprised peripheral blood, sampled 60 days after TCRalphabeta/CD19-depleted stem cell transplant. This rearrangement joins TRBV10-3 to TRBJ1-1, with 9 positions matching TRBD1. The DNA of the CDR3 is TGTGCCGGACAGGGGATGAACACTGAAGCTTTCTTT. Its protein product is CAGQGMNTEAFF.